The clone carrying this T cell receptor (beta chain) was recorded many times. No antigen is known for it. The data belong to a study of metastatic and nonmetastatic thyroid tumors. Study in general: Repertoire comparisons spanned blood and tumor or nodule tissue from malignant and benign thyroid patients.

Original methodology: The distant-metastasis classifier for papillary thyroid cancer was built from CDR3 differences across clinicopathological groups. TCRdb re-clonotyped the PCR reads via MiXCR. V and J calls and clone size were set by TCRdb, not the authors. The sample records roughly 20,000 clones, less than 20% being singletons. No treatment of any kind had been given to any patient before thyroid surgery. This CDR3 spans 17 amino acids. In germline, CDR1 is LGHNA, CDR2 YNFKEQ. With V trimmed by 4 bases and J by 6 bases, 12 bases remained unmatched. The study's findings and limits: Compared with benign nodules, malignant thyroid tumors were reported to have significantly higher TCR beta diversity in both blood and tumor.

Material: adjacent normal tissue. This chain links TRBV4-2 with TRBJ1-6, with TRBD1 identical over 7 bases. The TCR was taken from a male donor with papillary thyroid cancer or a benign thyroid nodule (not recorded which). Some clones in this sample may be carry-over from other donors' samples. CDR3 amino acids: CASSPKKEGQINSPLHF. In DNA form, the CDR3 reads TGTGCCAGCAGCCCCAAGAAAGAGGGACAGATTAATTCACCCCTCCACTTT.